These 7 T cell receptor beta chains were all obtained from the same sample, sequenced in a study of T cell repertoires in aging, cancer and after chemotherapy. Peripheral blood genomic DNA, not sorted cells or RNA, was the template. A mixed TRB-A/B primer pool amplified rearranged TRB by multiplex touch-down PCR. TCRdb called the multiplex PCR reads again in MiXCR, with one record for every CDR3 protein. The data contain fewer than 8,500 distinct CDR3 sequences, roughly 31% of them singletons. The source material was blood. The source is a human donor with a blood cancer. The donor label of this sample is uncertain.

This chain links TRBV6-5 with TRBJ1-2; 9 bases are shared with TRBD1. Unmatched junction bases numbered 13, after V lost 6 bases and J lost 8 bases. Germline lookup yields CDR1 MNHEY and CDR2 SVGAGI. The CDR3 covers 15 residues. CDR3 coding DNA: TGTGCCAGCAGCCAAGCATCCGGGACAGGGATGGGCTACACCTTC. Protein sequence: CASSQASGTGMGYTF.

This rearrangement joins TRBV6-2 or TRBV6-3 to TRBJ2-5, with no clear D. CDR3 length equals 11 residues. CDR1 and CDR2 from the germline V gene are MNHEY and SVGEGT. Trimming stripped 8 bases from V and 4 bases from J, with 8 bases between. In DNA form, the CDR3 reads TGTGCCAGCGGGTGGGGAGAGACCCAGTACTTC. This sequence encodes CASGWGETQYF.

CDR3 coding DNA: TGTGCCAGCAGCTTATCCCATGGCTACACCTTC. It yields the protein CASSLSHGYTF. This chain joins TRBV5-6 and TRBJ1-2; D is undetermined. The CDR3 consists of 11 residues. The germline V gene encodes CDR1 SGHDT and CDR2 YYEEEE. V shed 2 bases and J shed 6 bases, with 5 bases lying between them.

This clonotype turned up a few times. V and J are TRBV19 and TRBJ2-5; a possible D gene is TRBD2 (5 bases). Germline CDR1 LNHDA, CDR2 SQIVND (reference sequence). V was clipped by 3 bases and J by 2 bases, with 16 bases between them. This CDR3 has 16 residues. CDR3 sequence (DNA): TGTGCCAGTAGTATTAGGACTGGTAAGACGCAAGAGACCCAGTACTTC. Translating it yields CASSIRTGKTQETQYF. The variable domain in full, with the rest retrieved from reference TRBV19 and TRBJ2-5, is DGGITQSPKYLFRKEGQNVTLSCEQNLNHDAMYWYRQDPGQGLRLIYYSQIVNDFQKGDIAEGYSVSREKKESFPLTVTSAQKNPTAFYLCASSIRTGKTQETQYFGPGTRLLVL.

This clonotype was recorded at least ten times. This chain links TRBV12-3 or TRBV12-4 with TRBJ2-1, with a possible D match to TRBD2 (6 bases). The CDR3 consists of 14 residues. Trimming took off 5 bases at V and 6 bases at J, with 14 bases between the two ends. The CDR3 region has the DNA TGTGCCAGCAGTCCGGGGGTCCCCCCCAATGAGCAGTTCTTC. Translation: CASSPGVPPNEQFF.

By its share, this clonotype is medium-sized. V usage is TRBV6-5 and J usage is TRBJ1-5; 8 bases match TRBD1. V trimming: 5 bases; J trimming: 5 bases; junction bases outside the gene matches: 8. The CDR3 spans 15 residues. Germline V gene data show CDR1 as MNHEY and CDR2 as SVGAGI. The CDR3 region is CASSPAGQGYQPQHF. For the CDR3, the DNA is TGTGCCAGCAGTCCCGCCGGACAGGGCTATCAGCCCCAGCATTTT.

This clonotype came up a few times. This chain connects TRBV12-3 or TRBV12-4 to TRBJ2-5; D is perhaps TRBD2 (5 bases). The germline V and J ends were trimmed by 6 bases and 2 bases, with 16 bases remaining between them. CDR3 size: 15 residues. Here the CDR3 DNA reads TGTGCCAGCAGCCGAACCCTAGCTCCTCAAGAGACCCAGTACTTC. Its protein is CASSRTLAPQETQYF.